Below are 15 T cell receptor beta chains sequenced from a single sample in a study of blood T cell repertoires in COVID-19 (dated by TCRdb to about 2020). The method behind the library was the immunoSEQ multiplex PCR assay. Held by TCRdb, this immuneACCESS table contains in-frame sequences only and omits some clones. Under half of the omission traces to an unresolved V gene where checked; the cause of the rest is unknown. Within this sample are some 70,000 clones, with about 90% of them counted one time only. The ten largest clones take up about 17% of the sample. Sequencing used peripheral blood. The origin of the receptors is a man aged 35 to 55 with COVID-19, enrolled during active disease.

The CDR3 loop is CASSDGDRGNQPQHF. CDR3 bases: TGTGCCAGCAGTGACGGGGACAGGGGGAATCAGCCCCAGCATTTT. The chain couples TRBV6-1 to TRBJ1-5; 11 bases line up with TRBD1. J was trimmed by 4 bases and V by 3 bases; bases with no gene match: 2. CDR3 length: 15 amino acids. CDR1 MNHNS and CDR2 SASEGT come from the germline V gene.

V and J are TRBV14 and TRBJ2-5; the match to TRBD2 covers 8 bases. The germline V gene encodes CDR1 SGHDN and CDR2 FVKESK. The V segment lost 1 base and the J segment 4 bases; nucleotides outside the gene matches: 2. The CDR3 sequence is 14 residues long. The CDR3 nucleotides read TGTGCCAGCAGCCAAGCCGGGGGGGGAGAGACCCAGTACTTC. It translates to CASSQAGGGETQYF.

The chain employs TRBV6-1 and TRBJ1-2, with 8 bases lining up with TRBD1. Trimming took 3 bases from V and 2 from J; bases not matched to a gene: 8. CDR3 size: 16 residues. Germline V gene sequence: CDR1 MNHNS, CDR2 SASEGT. CDR3 protein: CASSEGTGGPNYGYTF. CDR3 nucleotide sequence: TGTGCCAGCAGTGAGGGCACAGGGGGACCAAACTATGGCTACACCTTC.

This sequence joins TRBV29-1 and TRBJ1-2, with D unresolved. Trimming removed 7 bases from V and 8 bases from J, with 17 bases in between. The CDR3 contains 12 residues. Germline assignment: CDR1 SQVTM and CDR2 ANQGSEA. The CDR3 DNA is TGCAGCGCCATTGACCAAGGGAGAGGCTACACCTTC. It translates to CSAIDQGRGYTF.

This chain joins TRBV3-1 (or the pseudogene TRBV3-2) and TRBJ2-4; a weak D match, TRBD1 (6 bases). The CDR3 runs 14 residues. Germline CDR1 and CDR2: LGHDT and YNNKEL (reference sequence). With 7 bases removed from V and 8 bases from J, the gap between germline ends came to 18 bases. DNA for the CDR3: TGTGCCAGCACCCCCCGGGACAAGGGGGACATTCAGTACTTC. As protein: CASTPRDKGDIQYF.

The rearrangement uses TRBV10-1 and TRBJ2-2; D is possibly TRBD1 (5 bases). This CDR3 is 13 amino acids long. V lost 9 bases and J 0 bases, leaving 8 bases between the germline ends. CDR1 and CDR2 from the germline V gene are WNHNN and SYGVQD (reference sequence). In DNA form, the CDR3 reads TGCGCCAGGCTGACAGCGAACACCGGGGAGCTGTTTTTT. As protein: CARLTANTGELFF.

A few counts support this clone. The rearrangement links TRBV27 to TRBJ1-2; perhaps TRBD1 as D (6 bases). Trimming stripped 1 base from V and 0 bases from J, with 12 bases between. The CDR3 spans 16 residues. In germline, CDR1 is MNHEY, CDR2 SMNVEV (reference sequence). CDR3 in amino acids: CASSLFTGRANYGYTF. The CDR3 region has the DNA TGTGCCAGCAGTTTATTTACAGGGCGGGCTAACTATGGCTACACCTTC.

V is TRBV27 and J is TRBJ1-6; D is uncertain. The length of the CDR3 is 15 residues. Between the trimmed V and J ends, which lost 3 bases and 10 bases, there was a span of 16 bases. In germline, CDR1 is MNHEY, CDR2 SMNVEV (reference sequence). CDR3 residues: CASSFSWVAGSPLHF. The CDR3 DNA reads as TGTGCCAGCAGTTTCAGTTGGGTTGCAGGATCACCCCTCCACTTT.

This chain joins TRBV9 and TRBJ2-2; 11 bases are a match to TRBD2. Germline CDR1 reads SGDLS; CDR2 reads YYNGEE. There are 16 residues in the CDR3. The junction had 8 bases not matched to a gene; V was cut back by 3 bases and J by 7 bases. CDR3 protein: CASSADGTSGFGELFF. The CDR3 region has the DNA TGTGCCAGCAGCGCGGACGGGACTAGCGGTTTCGGGGAGCTGTTTTTT. The whole variable domain, remainder taken from reference TRBV9 and TRBJ2-2, is DSGVTQTPKHLITATGQRVTLRCSPRSGDLSVYWYQQSLDQGLQFLIQYYNGEERAKGNILERFSAQQFPDLHSELNLSSLELGDSALYFCASSADGTSGFGELFFGEGSRLTVL.

Comment on this clone: The germline gene is not matched at one end of the junction; a read error may be the cause. The chain joins TRBV27 to TRBJ1-2, with TRBD1 as a possible D gene (6 bases). Germline CDR1 reads MNHEY; CDR2 reads SMNVEV (reference sequence). CDR3 size: 12 residues. The CDR3 DNA follows: TGTGCCAGCAGTTCGACGGACAGCCGGCCCCTCTTC. Translating gives CASSSTDSRPLF.

The chain carries TRBV5-6 and TRBJ1-1, with D hard to call. Germline-derived CDR1 and CDR2 are SGHDT and YYEEEE. Trimming stripped 4 bases from V and 7 bases from J, with 14 bases between. The CDR3 has 13 amino acids. The CDR3 coding sequence is TGTGCCAGCAGCCCGGCCGGAGCGGGTGAAGCTTTCTTT. This gives the protein CASSPAGAGEAFF.

The J gene is TRBJ1-1, the V gene TRBV19; D is perhaps TRBD1 (5 bases). Trimming shortened V by 5 bases and J by 1 base, and 11 bases separated the two germline ends. This CDR3 is built from 14 residues. In germline, CDR1 is LNHDA, CDR2 SQIVND (reference sequence). The CDR3 protein is CASSVTEANTEAFF. DNA of the CDR3: TGTGCCAGTAGTGTGACAGAGGCGAACACTGAAGCTTTCTTT.

The J gene is TRBJ1-2, the V gene TRBV5-1; TRBD1 is a possible D gene (6 bases). Trimming pared 0 bases from V and 1 base from J, leaving 10 bases between. This CDR3 is 15 amino acids long. The germline V gene has CDR1 SGHRS and CDR2 YFSETQ. CDR3 protein: CASSLVPDSNYGYTF. In DNA, the CDR3 is TGCGCCAGCAGCTTGGTACCGGACAGTAACTATGGCTACACCTTC.

The genes are TRBV30 and TRBJ2-7; 9 nucleotides line up with TRBD1. This CDR3 is built from 15 residues. Germline values: CDR1 GTSNPN, CDR2 SVGIG (reference sequence). The V gene end was trimmed by 1 base and the J gene end by 7 bases; junction bases not matched to a gene: 11. The CDR3 spells CAWSGGQGIGAEQYF. Written as DNA, the CDR3 is TGTGCCTGGAGTGGAGGACAGGGGATAGGCGCTGAGCAGTACTTC.

V and J are TRBV5-1 and TRBJ2-2, with D possibly matching TRBD1 (6 bases). V lost 3 bases and J 6 bases, leaving 15 bases between the germline ends. The CDR3 totals 15 residues. From germline, CDR1 is SGHRS and CDR2 YFSETQ. CDR3 in amino acids: CASSYTTGAPGELFF. CDR3 in DNA: TGCGCCAGCAGCTACACGACAGGCGCTCCCGGGGAGCTGTTTTTT.